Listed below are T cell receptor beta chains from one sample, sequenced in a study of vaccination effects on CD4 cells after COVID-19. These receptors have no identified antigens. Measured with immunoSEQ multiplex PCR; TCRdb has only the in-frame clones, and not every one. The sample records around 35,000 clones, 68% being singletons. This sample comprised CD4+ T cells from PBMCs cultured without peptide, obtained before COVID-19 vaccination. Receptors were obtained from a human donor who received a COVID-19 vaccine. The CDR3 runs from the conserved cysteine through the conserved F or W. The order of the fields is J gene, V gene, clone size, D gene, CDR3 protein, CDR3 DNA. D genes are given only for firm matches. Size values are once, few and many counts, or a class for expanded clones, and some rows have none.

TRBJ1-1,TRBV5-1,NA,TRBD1,CASSSGQVNTEAFF,TGCGCCAGCAGCTCGGGACAGGTGAACACTGAAGCTTTCTTT
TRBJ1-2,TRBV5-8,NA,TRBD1,CASSLTGAYGYTF,TGTGCCAGCAGCCTGACAGGGGCCTATGGCTACACCTTC
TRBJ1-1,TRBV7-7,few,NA,CASENRNTEAFF,TGTGCCAGCGAAAATAGGAACACTGAAGCTTTCTTT
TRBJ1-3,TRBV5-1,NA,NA,CASSLGELNSGNTIYF,TGCGCCAGCAGCTTGGGAGAGCTTAACTCTGGAAACACCATATATTTT
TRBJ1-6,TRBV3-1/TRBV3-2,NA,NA,CASSRASSYNSPLHF,TGTGCCAGCAGCCGGGCGAGCTCCTATAATTCACCCCTCCACTTT
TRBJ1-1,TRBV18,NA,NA,CASSLRTDTEAFF,TGTGCCAGCTCACTGCGGACAGATACTGAAGCTTTCTTT
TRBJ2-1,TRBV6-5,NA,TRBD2,CASRGAGGNYNEQFF,TGTGCCAGCAGGGGAGCGGGGGGAAATTACAATGAGCAGTTCTTC
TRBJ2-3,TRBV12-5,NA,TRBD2,CASGLVVSLLEGGVTDTQYF,TGTGCTAGTGGTTTGGTAGTCTCCCTTCTAGAGGGAGGGGTCACAGATACGCAGTATTTT
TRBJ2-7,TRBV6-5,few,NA,CASSFDRNEQYF,TGTGCCAGCAGCTTCGACAGGAACGAGCAGTACTTC
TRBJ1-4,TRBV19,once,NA,CASRKSWGLNEKLFF,TGTGCCAGTAGGAAGTCGTGGGGACTGAACGAAAAACTGTTTTTT
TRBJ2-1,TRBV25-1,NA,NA,CASSEQASFTYNEQFF,TGTGCCAGCAGTGAACAGGCTAGTTTCACCTACAATGAGCAGTTCTTC
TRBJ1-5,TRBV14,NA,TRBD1,CASSLGTGNQPQHF,TGTGCCAGCAGCCTCGGGACAGGGAATCAGCCCCAGCATTTT
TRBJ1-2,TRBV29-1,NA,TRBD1,CSVMDREGYTF,TGCAGCGTCATGGACAGGGAGGGCTACACCTTC
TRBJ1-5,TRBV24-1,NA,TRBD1,CATSDSSGTGGINGNQPQHF,TGTGCCACCAGTGATTCCTCCGGGACAGGGGGAATTAATGGCAATCAGCCCCAGCATTTT
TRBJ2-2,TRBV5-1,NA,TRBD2,CASSLPLAGSGELFF,TGCGCCAGCAGCTTGCCTCTAGCGGGATCAGGGGAGCTGTTTTTT
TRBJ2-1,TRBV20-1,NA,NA,CSASSNEQFF,TGCAGTGCTAGCTCCAATGAGCAGTTCTTC
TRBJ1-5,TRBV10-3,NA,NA,CAISEGPGQPQHF,TGTGCCATCAGTGAGGGACCTGGACAGCCCCAGCATTTT
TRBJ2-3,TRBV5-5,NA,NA,CASSLGGPFGTDTQYF,TGTGCCAGCAGCTTGGGGGGACCTTTCGGCACAGATACGCAGTATTTT
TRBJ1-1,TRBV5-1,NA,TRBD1,CASSPGQGETEAFF,TGCGCCAGCAGTCCGGGACAGGGGGAAACTGAAGCTTTCTTT
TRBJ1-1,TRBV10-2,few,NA,CASILRERNTEAFF,TGCGCCAGCATCCTCAGGGAAAGGAACACTGAAGCTTTCTTT
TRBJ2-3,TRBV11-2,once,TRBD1,CASSLGQGLSTDTQYF,TGTGCCAGCAGCCTTGGACAGGGGCTCTCCACAGATACGCAGTATTTT
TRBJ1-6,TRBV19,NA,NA,CASQPGPNSPLHF,TGTGCCAGCCAGCCGGGACCAAATTCACCCCTCCACTTT
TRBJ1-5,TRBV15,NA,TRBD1,CATSRGDRGHNQPQHF,TGTGCCACCAGCAGGGGGGACAGGGGTCATAATCAGCCCCAGCATTTT
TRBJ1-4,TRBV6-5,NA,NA,CASSGPNEKLFF,TGTGCCAGCAGCGGACCTAATGAAAAACTGTTTTTT
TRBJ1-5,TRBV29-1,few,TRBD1,CSVRQGEHQPQHF,TGCAGCGTTAGACAGGGGGAACACCAGCCCCAGCATTTT
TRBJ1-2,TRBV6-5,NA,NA,CASISAQAGNYGYTF,TGTGCCAGCATTTCAGCTCAGGCAGGGAACTATGGCTACACCTTC
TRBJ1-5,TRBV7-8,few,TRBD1,CASSLIDRGNNQPQHF,TGTGCCAGCAGCTTAATCGACAGGGGAAACAATCAGCCCCAGCATTTT
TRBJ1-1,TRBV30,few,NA,CAWSVHRVNTEAFF,TGTGCCTGGAGTGTACACCGGGTGAACACTGAAGCTTTCTTT
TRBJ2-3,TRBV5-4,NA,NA,CASSLYLDTQYF,TGTGCCAGCAGCCTATACCTGGATACGCAGTATTTT
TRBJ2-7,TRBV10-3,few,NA,CAIMKGQYEQYF,TGTGCCATAATGAAAGGACAGTACGAGCAGTACTTC
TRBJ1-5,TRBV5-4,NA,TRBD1,CASSLDRDGQPQHF,TGTGCCAGCAGCCTAGACAGGGACGGTCAGCCCCAGCATTTT
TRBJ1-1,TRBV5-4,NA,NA,CASSLERRWLRILMNTEAFF,TGTGCCAGCAGCCTCGAGCGTCGATGGCTTCGTATTCTCATGAACACTGAAGCTTTCTTT
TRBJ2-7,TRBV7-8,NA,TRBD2,CASIPGRASYEQYF,TGTGCCAGCATCCCCGGGAGGGCCTCCTACGAGCAGTACTTC
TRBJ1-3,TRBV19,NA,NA,CARRRPASGNTIYF,TGTGCCAGACGAAGACCAGCCTCTGGAAACACCATATATTTT